This T cell receptor beta chain was documented in a study of cytomegalovirus exposure and HLA in healthy donors. V dropped 1 base and J dropped 4 bases, with 14 bases sitting between them. The germline CDR1 and CDR2 sequences are MGHRA and YSYEKL. CDR3 length: 16 residues. TCRdb's table, derived via immunoSEQ multiplex PCR, lists solely in-frame clones and lacks some. The sample lists about 280,000 clones; around 87% were seen once. The receptor's source is a woman between 18 and 29 years old in good health and CMV-seronegative. The sequencing sample was made of PBMCs. V is TRBV4-1 and J is TRBJ1-5; TRBD1 might be the D (6 bases). CDR3 sequence (DNA): TGCGCCAGCAGCCAAGGGCCCGAGGGGGTGAATCAGCCCCAGCATTTT. Its translation: CASSQGPEGVNQPQHF.